The 6 T cell receptor beta chains listed next were all sequenced from one sample in a study of OX40 agonist ivuxolimab in advanced cancers. Produced via immunoSEQ multiplex PCR; TCRdb's table is partial and in-frame only. The profile covers 35,000 to 40,000 clones, with about 87% appearing a single time and roughly 30% taken by the ten largest. Sequences were derived from CD4+ or CD8+ T cells sorted from blood, sampled in a trial of the OX40 agonist ivuxolimab. Source of these receptors: an adult with an advanced solid tumor such as melanoma, head and neck, liver or kidney cancer.

V is TRBV13 and J is TRBJ2-1; the D is unclear. The V gene's germline CDR1 is PRHDT and CDR2 FYEKMQ (reference sequence). CDR3 length equals 14 residues. Trimming cost V 3 bases and J 7 bases, with 13 bases left between them. CDR3 sequence: CASSLGMAGNEQFF. As DNA, the CDR3 is TGTGCCAGCAGCTTGGGTATGGCCGGGAATGAGCAGTTCTTC.

The gene calls are TRBV18 and TRBJ2-2; D gene uncertain. Trimming stripped 4 bases from V and 1 base from J, with 7 bases between. In germline, CDR1 is KGHSH, CDR2 LQKENI. The CDR3 has 14 amino acids. The CDR3: CASSQTLNTGELFF. The DNA for the CDR3 is TGTGCCAGCTCACAAACACTGAACACCGGGGAGCTGTTTTTT.

The chain is built from TRBV6-6 and TRBJ2-1; TRBD2 aligns across 15 bases. J gave up 12 bases and V 6 bases, and 6 bases lay outside the gene matches. The germline gives CDR1 MNHNY, CDR2 SVGAGI (reference sequence). The CDR3 contains 14 residues. CDR3 amino acids: CASRSGLAGGTQFF. CDR3 DNA sequence: TGTGCCAGCAGATCGGGACTAGCGGGAGGTACGCAGTTCTTC.

J is TRBJ2-7 and V is TRBV6-1, with D unclear. Germline assignment: CDR1 MNHNS and CDR2 SASEGT. The CDR3 contains 14 residues. Trimming removed 7 bases from V and 6 bases from J, with 19 bases in between. The CDR3 protein is CASTGWAANSEQYF. CDR3 bases: TGTGCCAGCACCGGTTGGGCCGCGAACTCCGAGCAGTACTTC.

CDR3 loop: CASSLVGVSQRSYEQYF. CDR3 DNA: TGTGCCAGCAGTTTAGTCGGCGTGAGTCAACGATCCTACGAGCAGTACTTC. The rearrangement links TRBV27 to TRBJ2-7; D gene ambiguous. CDR1 is MNHEY and CDR2 is SMNVEV in the germline V gene (reference sequence). Trimming removed 2 bases from V and 1 base from J, with 18 bases in between. The CDR3 is 17 amino acids.

The V and J genes are TRBV4-1 and TRBJ2-1; TRBD2 might be the D (5 bases). The CDR3 has 16 amino acids. Germline values: CDR1 MGHRA, CDR2 YSYEKL. Trimming shortened V by 0 bases and J by 0 bases, and 9 bases separated the two germline ends. The CDR3 DNA sequence: TGCGCCAGCAGCCAAGACGCAGCGGACTCCTACAATGAGCAGTTCTTC. Translation: CASSQDAADSYNEQFF.